These 13 T cell receptor beta chains share one sample of origin, sequenced in a study of CD8 T cells in Susac syndrome. A quantity of roughly 0.5 to 1 ug RNA underwent reverse transcription using random hexamers. TCRdb independently ran MiXCR on the immunoSEQ multiplex PCR reads; one entry per CDR3 protein. The sample records around 170,000 distinct CDR3 sequences, just under 95% being singletons. Sequencing was performed on CD8+ T cells from PBMCs. The receptors derive from a human donor with Susac syndrome.

The J gene is TRBJ1-5, the V gene TRBV7-8, with TRBD1 matching over 7 bases. The CDR3 has 16 amino acids. The V gene end was trimmed by 5 bases and the J gene end by 3 bases; junction bases not matched to a gene: 10. CDR1 and CDR2 from the germline V gene are SGHVS and FQNEAQ. The DNA of the CDR3 is TGTGCCAGCAGCCCGCGGTTTGGGACAGACAATCAGCCCCAGCATTTT. As protein: CASSPRFGTDNQPQHF.

V is TRBV27 and J is TRBJ1-6, with D possibly TRBD1 on 5 matching bases. CDR3 size: 14 residues. The V end lost 2 bases, the J end lost 9 bases, and 11 bases lay between the germline ends. Germline V CDR1 and CDR2: MNHEY, SMNVEV (reference sequence). Here the CDR3 reads CASSLGQGSSPLHF. In DNA, the CDR3 is TGTGCCAGCAGTTTAGGGCAGGGTTCTTCACCCCTCCACTTT.

This clonotype appeared a few times. The chain recombines TRBV13 with TRBJ2-7; 9 bases map to TRBD1. V trimming: 5 bases; J trimming: 0 bases; junction bases outside the gene matches: 2. The CDR3 is made up of 14 amino acids. Germline CDR1 PRHDT, CDR2 FYEKMQ (reference sequence). CDR3 nucleotides: TGTGCCAGCAGCGGGACAGGGACCTCCTACGAGCAGTACTTC. Its translation is CASSGTGTSYEQYF.

This clonotype was detected only a few times. The chain has TRBV4-1 and TRBJ2-3; maybe TRBD2 (6 bases). In germline, CDR1 is MGHRA, CDR2 YSYEKL. V was shortened by 6 bases and J by 4 bases, with 11 bases between the two germline ends. The CDR3 consists of 13 residues. DNA of the CDR3: TGCGCCAGCAGGAGCGGGCGGTCAGATACGCAGTATTTT. This translates into CASRSGRSDTQYF.

The rearrangement uses TRBV5-1 and TRBJ1-3; TRBD1 aligns across 7 bases. The CDR3 has 14 amino acids. J lost 7 bases, V lost 0 bases, and 4 bases had no gene match. CDR1 is SGHRS, CDR2 YFSETQ, per germline. The CDR3 spells CASSLDQGGNTIYF. The DNA of the CDR3 is TGCGCCAGCAGCTTGGATCAGGGGGGGAACACCATATATTTT.

This clonotype was found once. The chain combines TRBV7-9 with TRBJ2-7; D not resolved. V gave up 3 bases and J gave up 2 bases, with 11 bases separating them. CDR3 size: 14 residues. Germline-derived CDR1 and CDR2 are SEHNR and FQNEAQ (reference sequence). The CDR3 here is CASSLPEITYEQYF. DNA for the CDR3: TGTGCCAGCAGCTTGCCCGAGATTACCTACGAGCAGTACTTC. Complete variable domain (other parts from reference TRBV7-9 and TRBJ2-7): DTGVSQNPRHKITKRGQNVTFRCDPISEHNRLYWYRQTLGQGPEFLTYFQNEAQLEKSRLLSDRFSAERPKGSFSTLEIQRTEQGDSAMYLCASSLPEITYEQYFGPGTRLTVT.

This chain connects TRBV5-1 to TRBJ2-5; the match to TRBD1 covers 9 bases. Germline V gene sequence: CDR1 SGHRS, CDR2 YFSETQ. CDR3 length: 18 residues. V shed 0 bases and J 4 bases; nucleotides not matched to a gene: 13. The CDR3 here is CASSLVLIGQGIRETQYF. The DNA for the CDR3 is TGCGCCAGCAGCTTGGTCCTCATAGGACAGGGGATTAGAGAGACCCAGTACTTC.

V usage is TRBV19 and J usage is TRBJ1-5; possible D gene TRBD1, 6 bases. The V and J ends lost 9 bases and 1 base respectively, with 16 bases between them. Germline V gene sequence: CDR1 LNHDA, CDR2 SQIVND (reference sequence). This CDR3 region has 15 residues. In DNA, the CDR3 is TGTGCCAGCGTAGTCCAGGGGCTGAGCAATCAGCCCCAGCATTTT. Translation gives CASVVQGLSNQPQHF.

J is TRBJ2-5 and V is TRBV2; the D is unclear. V dropped 4 bases and J dropped 1 base, with 10 bases sitting between them. The CDR3 runs to 14 residues. Germline V gives CDR1 SNHLY, CDR2 FYNNEI. CDR3 nucleotides: TGTGCCAGCAGTGGTAGGGCGTTCCAAGAGACCCAGTACTTC. This sequence encodes CASSGRAFQETQYF. The whole variable domain, remainder taken from reference TRBV2 and TRBJ2-5, is EPEVTQTPSHQVTQMGQEVILRCVPISNHLYFYWYRQILGQKVEFLVSFYNNEISEKSEIFDDQFSVERPDGSNFTLKIRSTKLEDSAMYFCASSGRAFQETQYFGPGTRLLVL.

This rearrangement joins TRBV5-4 to TRBJ2-1, with 13 bases that match TRBD2. Germline V gene sequence: CDR1 SGHNT, CDR2 YYREEE (reference sequence). The CDR3 extends over 17 amino acids. With V trimmed by 3 bases and J by 6 bases, 9 bases remained unmatched. As DNA, the CDR3 is TGTGCCAGCAGCTCTACGATCGGACTAGCGGGAGCCAATGAGCAGTTCTTC. Translation: CASSSTIGLAGANEQFF.

The rearrangement uses TRBV11-1 and TRBJ1-6; weak D call: TRBD1 (5 bases). V was pared by 2 bases and J by 0 bases, with 11 bases between. Germline lookup yields CDR1 SGHAT and CDR2 FQDESV (reference sequence). The CDR3 runs 17 residues. The CDR3 reads CASSLNKGSSYNSPLHF. In nucleotides, the CDR3 is TGTGCCAGCAGCTTAAACAAGGGGAGCTCCTATAATTCACCCCTCCACTTT. Using reference TRBV11-1 and TRBJ1-6 for the parts outside the CDR3, the full variable domain is EAEVAQSPRYKITEKSQAVAFWCDPISGHATLYWYRQILGQGPELLVQFQDESVVDDSQLPKDRFSAERLKGVDSTLKIQPAELGDSAMYLCASSLNKGSSYNSPLHFGNGTRLTVT.

The CDR3 nucleotides are TGTGCCAGCAGTCCCCACTCCGAGCAGTACTTC. Its protein is CASSPHSEQYF. The rearrangement joins TRBV12-3 or TRBV12-4 to TRBJ2-7; D is undetermined. The CDR3 runs to 11 residues. With 5 bases removed from V and 6 bases from J, the gap between germline ends came to 8 bases.

This chain uses TRBV5-6 with TRBJ2-4; 7 positions match TRBD2. Trimming cost V 2 bases and J 9 bases; bases outside gene matches: 5. The CDR3 is made up of 13 amino acids. Per the germline V gene, CDR1 is SGHDT and CDR2 is YYEEEE. CDR3 region: CASSFSGGPIQYF. CDR3 DNA sequence: TGTGCCAGCAGCTTTTCGGGGGGTCCCATTCAGTACTTC.